This TCR beta chain came from a study of blood T cell repertoires in COVID-19. In the study overall: T cells, B-cell-depleted T cells, or PBMCs supplied cDNA or gDNA.

Individuals drawn from under 30 US areas were about 18 to 100 years old. In assigning cohorts, the study relied on participant-reported clinical history. Cohort 3 donors were reported recovered after two negative PCRs, clearance, or symptom resolution. The method was immunoSEQ multiplex PCR; TCRdb's version includes in-frame clones alone and lacks a portion of them. The top ten clones hold approximately 1.2% of a sample with approximately 380,000 clones, 88% of them seen once. V was clipped by 6 bases and J by 8 bases, with 17 bases between them. The CDR3 is made up of 15 amino acids. The germline gives CDR1 MDHEN, CDR2 SYDVKM.

This TCR was sampled from a young woman who had recovered from COVID-19. The V and J genes are TRBV28 and TRBJ1-6, with D maybe TRBD1 (5 bases). Sequencing was done on a sample of PBMCs or T cells enriched from blood (not recorded which). CDR3 nucleotides: TGTGCCAGCAGCCTAGACTTAGGGGCGGATTCACCCCTCCACTTT. The encoded protein is CASSLDLGADSPLHF.